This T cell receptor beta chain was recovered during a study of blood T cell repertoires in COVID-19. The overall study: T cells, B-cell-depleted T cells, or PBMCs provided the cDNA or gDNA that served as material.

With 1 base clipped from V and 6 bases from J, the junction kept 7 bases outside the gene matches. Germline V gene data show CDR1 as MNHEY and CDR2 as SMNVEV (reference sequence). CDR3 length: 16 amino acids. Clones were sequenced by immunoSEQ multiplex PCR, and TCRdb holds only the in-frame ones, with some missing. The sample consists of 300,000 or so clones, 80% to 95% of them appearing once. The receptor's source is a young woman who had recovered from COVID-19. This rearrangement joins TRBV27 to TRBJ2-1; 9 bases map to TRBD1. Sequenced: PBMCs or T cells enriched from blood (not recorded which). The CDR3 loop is CASSLFGTGSGNEQFF. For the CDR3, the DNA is TGTGCCAGCAGTTTATTTGGGACAGGGTCCGGCAATGAGCAGTTCTTC.